These 2 T cell receptor beta chains were sequenced from one sample in a study of PD-1 blockade in classical Hodgkin lymphoma. Every one of the patients relapsed after autologous stem cell transplantation (brentuximab vedotin exposure was variable). This table comes from immunoSEQ multiplex PCR, and its TCRdb copy is limited to in-frame clones, with some not included. Counted here are about 27,000 clones, around four fifths occurring once; the ten biggest clones make up about 33%. Sequencing was performed on peripheral blood mononuclear cells (PBMCs), taken before the second cycle of nivolumab. Every receptor here comes from a human donor with classical Hodgkin lymphoma.

The chain employs TRBV5-8 and TRBJ1-1; D gene ambiguous. Germline V gene lookup returns CDR1 SGHTS and CDR2 YDEGEE. Trimming left V 5 bases short and J 10 bases short, with 9 bases between. CDR3 length equals 10 residues. The CDR3 protein is CASSYRRAFF. The CDR3 coding sequence is TGTGCCAGCAGTTATCGAAGAGCTTTCTTT.

The V gene is TRBV19, the J gene TRBJ2-3; possibly TRBD2 for D (6 bases). V was pared by 1 base and J by 8 bases, with 10 bases between. Germline V gives CDR1 LNHDA, CDR2 SQIVND (reference sequence). This CDR3 contains 13 residues. CDR3 protein: CASSIGEAGTQYF. CDR3 bases: TGTGCCAGTAGTATAGGGGAGGCCGGTACGCAGTATTTT.